This T cell receptor beta chain was found in a study of CD8+ T cells in alopecia areata. Study background: Tofacitinib was taken orally by treated patients, and the dose was 5 to 10 mg twice daily. Overall study findings and caveats: Scalp clonality dropped significantly under tofacitinib, as did expanded CD8+ top-100 clones. Throughout tofacitinib, many expanded lesional clones continued to persist in scalp and blood.

The sequencing template was cDNA reverse transcribed from extracted RNA. Some clones are missing from TCRdb's copy, which holds only in-frame ones; the method was immunoSEQ multiplex PCR. The sample yields about 200,000 clones, about 64% seen once. About this clone: Its cognate antigen is unknown.

CDR1 and CDR2 from the germline V gene are SNHLY and FYNNEI. CDR3 size: 13 residues. The J segment lost 7 bases and the V segment lost 7 bases, leaving 9 bases of the junction unmatched. Indicated treatment: oral pan-JAK inhibitor, 5-10 mg twice daily. Samples from alopecia areata patients were lesional scalp punch biopsies and peripheral blood. The source was CD4+ T cells sorted from blood, collected at week 4, from a patient treated with tofacitinib. This chain joins TRBV2 and TRBJ1-2; 7 nucleotides match TRBD1. This TCR derives from a human donor with alopecia areata. The CDR3 nucleotides are TGTGCCAGCACCGAGGAGGGGGCAGGTGGCTACACCTTC. It yields the protein CASTEEGAGGYTF.